The 30 T cell receptor beta chains below come from one sample, sequenced in a study of blood T cell repertoires in COVID-19. The protocol was immunoSEQ multiplex PCR, while the TCRdb copy is restricted to in-frame clones and leaves out a portion. The data contain under 120,000 clones, more than 60% of them singletons. Sequenced input: peripheral blood. These receptors all stem from a man between 65 and 80 years old with active or convalescent COVID-19.

This chain links TRBV7-9 with TRBJ1-3; the D gene is possibly TRBD1 (5 bases). Germline lookup yields CDR1 SEHNR and CDR2 FQNEAQ (reference sequence). Trimming removed 0 bases at V and 4 bases at J, with 13 bases between. CDR3 size: 16 residues. CDR3 region: CASSLALGLLGNTIYF. For the CDR3, the DNA is TGTGCCAGCAGCTTAGCGCTGGGGCTTCTGGGAAACACCATATATTTT.

The chain uses TRBV19 and TRBJ1-5; a weak D match, TRBD1 (5 bases). V was pared by 5 bases and J by 0 bases, with 14 bases between. The CDR3 runs to 16 residues. Germline CDR1 is LNHDA and CDR2 is SQIVND (reference sequence). The CDR3 loop reads CASSPLLDISNQPQHF. The CDR3 DNA is TGTGCCAGTAGTCCCTTATTGGACATTAGCAATCAGCCCCAGCATTTT.

The rearrangement joins TRBV12-3 or TRBV12-4 to TRBJ1-2; a weak D match, TRBD1 (6 bases). The CDR3 is 13 amino acids. Trimming removed 3 bases at V and 3 bases at J, with 8 bases between. The CDR3 bases are TGTGCCAGCAGTTTCGGACAGCACTATGGCTACACCTTC. It yields the protein CASSFGQHYGYTF.

The chain is built from TRBV15 and TRBJ1-4; TRBD1 is a possible D gene (6 bases). The CDR3 runs to 15 residues. V shed 0 bases and J shed 8 bases, with 13 bases lying between them. Germline CDR1 is LNHNV and CDR2 is YYDKDF (reference sequence). CDR3 nucleotides: TGTGCCACCAGCAGAGAAGGGGATAGGGGGGAAAAACTGTTTTTT. It translates to CATSREGDRGEKLFF.

This rearrangement joins TRBV6-1 to TRBJ1-2; a possible D gene is TRBD1 (5 bases). This CDR3 comprises 15 residues. Germline assignment: CDR1 MNHNS and CDR2 SASEGT. With 1 base removed from V and 1 base from J, the gap between germline ends came to 10 bases. CDR3 region: CASSEGQGDNYGYTF. CDR3 DNA sequence: TGTGCCAGCAGTGAAGGGCAGGGCGATAACTATGGCTACACCTTC.

The chain couples TRBV5-1 to TRBJ2-2; 14 bases match TRBD2. The V and J ends lost 7 bases and 5 bases, in that order; junction bases with no gene match: 1. The CDR3 loop spans 14 amino acids. Germline V CDR1 and CDR2: SGHRS, YFSETQ. In nucleotides, the CDR3 is TGCGCCAGCGGGACTAGCGGGAGTACCGGGGAGCTGTTTTTT. Its translation is CASGTSGSTGELFF. Together with reference TRBV5-1 and TRBJ2-2, the CDR3 gives the full variable domain: KAGVTQTPRYLIKTRGQQVTLSCSPISGHRSVSWYQQTPGQGLQFLFEYFSETQRNKGNFPGRFSGRQFSNSRSEMNVSTLELGDSALYLCASGTSGSTGELFFGEGSRLTVL.

The table lists this clone with a few counts. CDR3 protein: CASSLGGTAGSEKLFF. CDR3 nucleotides: TGTGCCAGCAGCTTAGGGGGGACCGCGGGGAGTGAAAAACTGTTTTTT. This chain joins TRBV13 and TRBJ1-4; D may be TRBD1 (5 bases). Looked up from germline, CDR1 is PRHDT and CDR2 is FYEKMQ (reference sequence). The CDR3 runs 16 residues. V shed 0 bases and J shed 7 bases, with 15 bases lying between them.

The chain joins TRBV6-6 to TRBJ2-7; 7 bases agree with TRBD1. The CDR3 contains 13 residues. Germline trimming cut 6 bases from V and 6 bases from J; bases unmatched to any gene: 8. Germline V CDR1 and CDR2: MNHNY, SVGAGI (reference sequence). CDR3 in DNA: TGTGCCAGCAGCAGTCCCGGGACAGTCGAGCAGTACTTC. This codes for CASSSPGTVEQYF.

This rearrangement joins TRBV6-2 or TRBV6-3 to TRBJ1-4; D is unclear. The germline CDR1 and CDR2 sequences are MNHEY and SVGEGT. V was trimmed by 4 bases and J by 0 bases, leaving 12 bases between them. This CDR3 has 16 residues. In DNA form, the CDR3 reads TGTGCCAGCAGTTCCGATAGGAGGGCAACTAATGAAAAACTGTTTTTT. Translated, it gives CASSSDRRATNEKLFF.

The chain uses TRBV5-6 and TRBJ2-7; TRBD2 matches at 14 bases. With 4 bases clipped from V and 5 bases from J, the junction kept 5 bases outside the gene matches. Germline lookup yields CDR1 SGHDT and CDR2 YYEEEE. The CDR3 has 15 amino acids. The DNA for the CDR3 is TGTGCCAGCAGCCGTGGGACTAGCGGGAGCCACGAGCAGTACTTC. Translated, it gives CASSRGTSGSHEQYF.

V usage is TRBV19 and J usage is TRBJ1-1; TRBD1 is a possible D gene (5 bases). The V gene lost 4 bases and the J gene lost 6 bases, with 12 bases spanning the gap. CDR1 and CDR2 from the germline V gene are LNHDA and SQIVND (reference sequence). This CDR3 contains 13 residues. This chain's CDR3 is CASSTSRAAEAFF. CDR3 DNA: TGTGCCAGTAGTACGTCCAGGGCGGCTGAAGCTTTCTTT.

This clone was picked up a small number of times. The chain links TRBV6-5 to TRBJ2-1; perhaps TRBD1 as D (6 bases). Looked up from germline, CDR1 is MNHEY and CDR2 is SVGAGI. V was trimmed by 11 bases and J by 2 bases, leaving 16 bases between them. CDR3 length: 14 amino acids. For the CDR3, the DNA is TGTGCCTGCTCCAGGGGTGAGGCCTACAATGAGCAGTTCTTC. It yields the protein CACSRGEAYNEQFF.

A few counts support this clone. The CDR3 protein is CATRGQGVADTQYF. For the CDR3, the DNA is TGTGCCACCAGGGGACAGGGTGTAGCAGATACGCAGTATTTT. The chain links TRBV15 to TRBJ2-3, with 9 bases that match TRBD1. The germline CDR1 and CDR2 sequences are LNHNV and YYDKDF (reference sequence). The CDR3 has 14 amino acids. Trimming removed 6 bases from V and 4 bases from J; junction bases left unmatched: 5.

The V call is TRBV28, the J call TRBJ1-1; D gene unclear. CDR1 is MDHEN and CDR2 is SYDVKM in the germline V gene. Trimming removed 1 base at V and 6 bases at J, with 15 bases between. The CDR3 spans 15 residues. In DNA form, the CDR3 reads TGTGCCAGCAGTTTATTCTCAGGTACGAGTTCTGAAGCTTTCTTT. Its translation is CASSLFSGTSSEAFF.

This chain links TRBV10-3 with TRBJ2-7; D not resolved. CDR1 and CDR2 (germline): ENHRY, SYGVKD. This CDR3 region has 13 residues. Trimming removed 4 bases at V and 3 bases at J, with 10 bases between. The CDR3 DNA follows: TGTGCCATCAGTGGGGCGCCCCACTACGAGCAGTACTTC. The encoded protein is CAISGAPHYEQYF.

The rearrangement links TRBV19 to TRBJ1-1; D call uncertain. CDR1 is LNHDA, CDR2 SQIVND, per germline (reference sequence). The CDR3 is 14 amino acids. V was trimmed by 3 bases and J by 5 bases, leaving 13 bases between them. CDR3 loop: CASSISPGSTEAFF. For the CDR3, the DNA is TGTGCCAGTAGTATCAGTCCGGGGAGTACTGAAGCTTTCTTT.

The V call is TRBV6-6, the J call TRBJ2-1; D may be TRBD2 (6 bases). With 6 bases removed from V and 4 bases from J, the gap between germline ends came to 16 bases. The CDR3 contains 15 residues. CDR1 and CDR2 (germline): MNHNY, SVGAGI (reference sequence). CDR3 in DNA: TGTGCCAGCAGGCCGGGACTTCTAATATACAATGAGCAGTTCTTC. Residues: CASRPGLLIYNEQFF.

DNA for the CDR3: TGTGCCAGCAGCCCAGTGCGGGAGTTTTCGAACACTGAAGCTTTCTTT. Its translation: CASSPVREFSNTEAFF. This chain uses TRBV7-9 with TRBJ1-1; D uncertain. Per the germline V gene, CDR1 is SEHNR and CDR2 is FQNEAQ (reference sequence). CDR3 size: 16 residues. Trimming shortened V by 5 bases and J by 1 base, and 17 bases separated the two germline ends.

The chain employs TRBV19 and TRBJ2-6; 8 nucleotides align to TRBD1. The V segment lost 0 bases and the J segment 0 bases; nucleotides outside the gene matches: 4. This CDR3 is 18 amino acids long. In germline, CDR1 is LNHDA, CDR2 SQIVND (reference sequence). CDR3 sequence: CASSIEPQGASGANVLTF. The CDR3 DNA follows: TGTGCCAGTAGTATAGAACCCCAGGGGGCCTCTGGGGCCAACGTCCTGACTTTC.

CDR3 sequence (DNA): TGTGCCAGTAGTATCCCCTCCAGGATTCTGGGCTACACCTTC. This codes for CASSIPSRILGYTF. The rearrangement joins TRBV19 to TRBJ1-2; D gene unclear. CDR1 is LNHDA, CDR2 SQIVND, per germline (reference sequence). CDR3 size: 14 residues. V shed 3 bases and J shed 8 bases, with 16 bases lying between them. Full variable domain (remainder filled in from reference TRBV19 and TRBJ1-2): DGGITQSPKYLFRKEGQNVTLSCEQNLNHDAMYWYRQDPGQGLRLIYYSQIVNDFQKGDIAEGYSVSREKKESFPLTVTSAQKNPTAFYLCASSIPSRILGYTFGSGTRLTVV.

This chain uses TRBV19 with TRBJ2-1, with a possible D match to TRBD1 (6 bases). Trimming removed 6 bases from V and 6 bases from J, with 21 bases in between. The CDR3 is made up of 16 amino acids. Germline V CDR1 and CDR2: LNHDA, SQIVND (reference sequence). For the CDR3, the DNA is TGTGCCAGTAGCCAACCCCAGTTAATCAGGGGCAATGAGCAGTTCTTC. This gives the protein CASSQPQLIRGNEQFF. Looking up the rest from reference TRBV19 and TRBJ2-1 gives the full variable domain: DGGITQSPKYLFRKEGQNVTLSCEQNLNHDAMYWYRQDPGQGLRLIYYSQIVNDFQKGDIAEGYSVSREKKESFPLTVTSAQKNPTAFYLCASSQPQLIRGNEQFFGPGTRLTVL.

The gene calls are TRBV2 and TRBJ2-7; 7 nucleotides agree with TRBD1. CDR1 and CDR2 (germline): SNHLY, FYNNEI. This CDR3 comprises 13 residues. Trimming at V came to 6 bases and at J to 1 base, leaving 3 bases not matched to a gene. For the CDR3, the DNA is TGTGCCAGCAGGCAGACAGGGTCCTACGAGCAGTACTTC. It translates to CASRQTGSYEQYF. Variable domain in full (rest from reference TRBV2 and TRBJ2-7): EPEVTQTPSHQVTQMGQEVILRCVPISNHLYFYWYRQILGQKVEFLVSFYNNEISEKSEIFDDQFSVERPDGSNFTLKIRSTKLEDSAMYFCASRQTGSYEQYFGPGTRLTVT.

The chain is built from TRBV28 and TRBJ1-5; D is perhaps TRBD1 (6 bases). Trimming left V 5 bases short and J 5 bases short, with 10 bases between. This CDR3 contains 13 residues. Germline assignment: CDR1 MDHEN and CDR2 SYDVKM. CDR3 sequence (DNA): TGTGCCAGCAGTCAAGACAGGCATCAGCCCCAGCATTTT. Translation gives CASSQDRHQPQHF.

The chain employs TRBV6-2 or TRBV6-3 and TRBJ1-5; D perhaps matches TRBD1 (5 bases). Germline CDR1 and CDR2: MNHEY and SVGEGT. The V end was cut by 7 bases, the J end by 4 bases, with 17 bases between. The CDR3 loop spans 15 amino acids. As DNA, the CDR3 is TGTGCCAGCACCCCCAGAGTGACAGTAAATCAGCCCCAGCATTTT. Its translation: CASTPRVTVNQPQHF.

This clone is a singleton in its sample. V and J are TRBV2 and TRBJ2-7, with 9 bases aligning to TRBD1. This CDR3 is built from 15 residues. V gave up 8 bases and J gave up 6 bases; unmatched junction bases: 14. Germline V gene data show CDR1 as SNHLY and CDR2 as FYNNEI. The chain's CDR3 is CASGRSTGQGREQYF. The CDR3 DNA is TGTGCCAGCGGCCGCTCAACGGGACAGGGACGCGAGCAGTACTTC.

The DNA for the CDR3 is TGTGCCAGCAGCCTACGGGGAGAGACCCAGTACTTC. This codes for CASSLRGETQYF. This chain links TRBV7-2 with TRBJ2-5; a possible D gene is TRBD2 (5 bases). V was trimmed by 5 bases and J by 4 bases, leaving 8 bases between them. CDR1 is SGHTA, CDR2 FQGNSA, per germline. The CDR3 extends over 12 amino acids.

The genes are TRBV6-1 and TRBJ2-1; D may be TRBD1 (5 bases). The CDR3 runs to 16 residues. The V end was cut by 1 base, the J end by 0 bases, with 10 bases between. CDR1 is MNHNS and CDR2 is SASEGT in the germline V gene. DNA for the CDR3: TGTGCCAGCAGTGAAGTACAGGCAAGCTCCTACAATGAGCAGTTCTTC. Translation: CASSEVQASSYNEQFF.

The chain uses TRBV5-4 and TRBJ1-6, with D possibly matching TRBD1 (6 bases). The length of the CDR3 is 16 residues. V lost 4 bases to trimming and J lost 2 bases, with 13 bases between them. Germline V CDR1 and CDR2: SGHNT, YYREEE (reference sequence). The CDR3 DNA follows: TGTGCCAGCAGCAAATCAACAGGGCCCTATAATTCACCCCTCCACTTT. As protein: CASSKSTGPYNSPLHF.

The rearrangement joins TRBV15 to TRBJ2-1; 10 positions agree with TRBD1. The germline V gene has CDR1 LNHNV and CDR2 YYDKDF (reference sequence). J lost 4 bases, V lost 4 bases, and 7 bases had no gene match. The CDR3 loop spans 16 amino acids. Written as DNA, the CDR3 is TGTGCCACCAGCACGAGGACAGGGGGTAGTTACAATGAGCAGTTCTTC. Its translation is CATSTRTGGSYNEQFF.

This clone was observed a few times. This rearrangement joins TRBV30 to TRBJ1-2; the D is unclear. CDR1 GTSNPN and CDR2 SVGIG come from the germline V gene (reference sequence). Trimming shortened V by 0 bases and J by 4 bases, and 12 bases separated the two germline ends. The CDR3 totals 14 residues. The CDR3 coding sequence is TGTGCCTGGAGTGTACAGTTTGGCCTCTATGGCTACACCTTC. This translates into CAWSVQFGLYGYTF.